The 30 T cell receptor beta chains listed next were all sequenced from one sample in a study of T-cell memory formation after mild COVID-19. MiXCR was run by TCRdb on the 5' RACE reads, yielding one entry per CDR3 protein. Among 55,000 to 75,000 distinct CDR3 sequences, about 27% were seen once, and the ten largest hold roughly two fifths. Sequencing input: PBMCs or a T cell subset sorted from them (not recorded which). The source is a man aged 18 to 30 who had mild COVID-19 (a few samples of this study predate the infection). Cell type and time point are not known.

CDR3: CSVDGLGSRPYEQYF. DNA of the CDR3: TGCAGCGTTGATGGTTTGGGATCACGACCCTACGAGCAGTACTTC. The chain combines TRBV29-1 with TRBJ2-7; no definite D call. V lost 3 bases and J lost 2, with 17 bases in between. CDR1 is SQVTM, CDR2 ANQGSEA, per germline. The length of the CDR3 is 15 residues.

The chain couples TRBV10-2 to TRBJ2-4; 7 bases line up with TRBD2. Per the germline V gene, CDR1 is WSHSY and CDR2 is SAAADI. V trimming: 2 bases; J trimming: 0 bases; junction bases outside the gene matches: 10. The CDR3 is 18 amino acids. The CDR3: CASSEGLDRYLAKNIQYF. The CDR3 DNA reads as TGCGCCAGCAGTGAGGGACTAGATCGGTATCTAGCCAAAAACATTCAGTACTTC.

The sample holds a few counts of this clonotype. The chain employs TRBV7-8 and TRBJ2-1, with 10 bases matching TRBD2. The CDR3 is 15 amino acids. CDR1 SGHVS and CDR2 FQNEAQ come from the germline V gene. V gave up 5 bases and J gave up 2 bases; unmatched junction bases: 3. CDR3 protein: CASSGTSGAYNEQFF. The CDR3 DNA follows: TGTGCCAGCAGCGGTACTAGCGGGGCCTACAATGAGCAGTTCTTC.

This chain uses TRBV7-3 with TRBJ2-5; 13 positions agree with TRBD2. Germline assignment: CDR1 SGHTA and CDR2 FQGTGA. The junction had 7 bases not matched to a gene; V was cut back by 4 bases and J by 5 bases. The CDR3 sequence is 16 residues long. The CDR3 sequence: CASSSGTSGAGETQYF. In DNA form, the CDR3 reads TGTGCCAGCAGCTCCGGGACTAGCGGGGCGGGGGAGACCCAGTACTTC.

The chain uses TRBV4-2 and TRBJ2-3; the D is unclear. The germline V and J ends were trimmed by 2 bases and 9 bases, with 12 bases remaining between them. There are 13 residues in the CDR3. Germline lookup yields CDR1 LGHNA and CDR2 YNFKEQ. Here the CDR3 reads CASSQWVGFTQYF. CDR3 bases: TGTGCCAGCAGCCAATGGGTGGGGTTCACGCAGTATTTT.

The chain links TRBV5-1 to TRBJ2-2; D gene uncertain. Germline lookup yields CDR1 SGHRS and CDR2 YFSETQ. This CDR3 has 15 amino acids. V was pared by 0 bases and J by 4 bases, with 10 bases between. The CDR3 spells CASSLDALPTGELFF. As DNA, the CDR3 is TGCGCCAGCAGCTTGGACGCGCTCCCCACCGGGGAGCTGTTTTTT.

In DNA, the CDR3 is TGTGCCAGCCAATACAGGTCGGGTGGCTACGAGCAGTACTTC. Translated, it gives CASQYRSGGYEQYF. The rearrangement links TRBV27 to TRBJ2-7, with a tentative D call TRBD1 (5 bases). Germline V lookup: CDR1 MNHEY, CDR2 SMNVEV (reference sequence). Between the trimmed V and J ends, which lost 8 bases and 3 bases, there was a span of 17 bases. This CDR3 is built from 14 residues.

This rearrangement joins TRBV6-2 or TRBV6-3 to TRBJ1-2; D perhaps matches TRBD1 (6 bases). Germline V CDR1 and CDR2: MNHEY, SVGEGT. V was cut by 2 bases and J by 6 bases, with 16 bases left in between. This CDR3 has 15 amino acids. The CDR3 nucleotides read TGTGCCAGCAGTTACGCGAACAGGGTCTCGGATGGCTACACCTTC. Translated: CASSYANRVSDGYTF.

V usage is TRBV7-6 and J usage is TRBJ2-1; weak D call: TRBD1 (6 bases). The V gene lost 1 base and the J gene lost 5 bases, with 15 bases spanning the gap. This CDR3 comprises 16 residues. Germline CDR1 SGHVS, CDR2 FNYEAQ. This chain's CDR3 is CASSLDRAGSDNEQFF. The CDR3 DNA is TGTGCCAGCAGCTTAGACAGGGCAGGGTCCGACAATGAGCAGTTCTTC.

In this sample, this clonotype turned up many times. The chain has TRBV20-1 and TRBJ2-2, with 13 nucleotides matching TRBD2. J lost 3 bases, V lost 0 bases, and 1 base had no gene match. Germline CDR1 reads DFQATT; CDR2 reads SNEGSKA (reference sequence). CDR3 length: 16 residues. CDR3 DNA sequence: TGCAGTGCTAGAGATGGACTAGCGGGGGACACCGGGGAGCTGTTTTTT. Translation: CSARDGLAGDTGELFF.

The chain uses TRBV6-1 and TRBJ2-1; unclear D gene. Trimming took 4 bases from V and 6 from J, leaving 10 bases between them. The CDR3 is made up of 13 amino acids. CDR1 is MNHNS and CDR2 is SASEGT in the germline V gene. Written as DNA, the CDR3 is TGTGCCAGCAGTGTCCTTAGTTCCAATGAGCAGTTCTTC. Translation gives CASSVLSSNEQFF.

The chain carries TRBV5-1 and TRBJ2-7, with D unresolved. This CDR3 contains 14 residues. Trimming took off 8 bases at V and 0 bases at J, with 15 bases between the two ends. Germline V CDR1 and CDR2: SGHRS, YFSETQ. CDR3 loop: CASSWGPSSYEQYF. In nucleotides, the CDR3 is TGCGCCAGTAGTTGGGGTCCTTCCTCCTACGAGCAGTACTTC.

The V call is TRBV4-1, the J call TRBJ2-5; 11 nucleotides line up with TRBD1. The CDR3 runs to 15 residues. Germline V gene sequence: CDR1 MGHRA, CDR2 YSYEKL. J lost 3 bases, V lost 6 bases, and 6 bases had no gene match. CDR3 loop: CASSYPGQGEETQYF. The CDR3 nucleotides are TGCGCCAGCAGTTATCCGGGACAGGGGGAAGAGACCCAGTACTTC.

This clonotype was observed a few times. For the CDR3, the DNA is TGTGCCAGCTCTTTGGGAGGGGCCCCCCTTCAGCCCCAGCATTTT. Residues: CASSLGGAPLQPQHF. The rearrangement uses TRBV6-5 and TRBJ1-5; possibly TRBD1 for D (5 bases). Germline V gives CDR1 MNHEY, CDR2 SVGAGI. This CDR3 region has 15 residues. V was cut by 8 bases and J by 6 bases, with 20 bases left in between.

V gene TRBV12-3 or TRBV12-4 combines with J gene TRBJ2-7; D may be TRBD1 (10 bases). This CDR3 region has 16 residues. The V end was cut by 5 bases, the J end by 3 bases, with 20 bases between. For the CDR3, the DNA is TGTGCCAGCAGTCCGCGGGGGGGGACAGGGGTCTACGAGCAGTACTTC. Translated: CASSPRGGTGVYEQYF.

The chain uses TRBV4-1 and TRBJ2-1, with D possibly being TRBD1 (6 bases). V lost 1 base to trimming and J lost 8 bases, with 18 bases between them. CDR3 length: 16 amino acids. Germline assignment: CDR1 MGHRA and CDR2 YSYEKL. The CDR3 loop is CASSQGRSVSGDEQFF. The CDR3 nucleotides are TGCGCCAGCAGCCAAGGTCGTAGTGTCTCAGGGGATGAGCAGTTCTTC.

V and J are TRBV5-6 and TRBJ1-2; no reliable D call. Germline assignment: CDR1 SGHDT and CDR2 YYEEEE. Trimming left V 6 bases short and J 5 bases short, with 20 bases between. The CDR3 is 15 residues long. CDR3 DNA: TGTGCCAGCATCGCGAGGACGGCCTGGGGTTATGGCTACACCTTC. Translation gives CASIARTAWGYGYTF.

This clonotype was seen a few times. The gene calls are TRBV6-5 and TRBJ2-3; 12 positions match TRBD2. Germline assignment: CDR1 MNHEY and CDR2 SVGAGI. The CDR3 runs to 16 residues. Germline trimming cut 6 bases from V and 5 bases from J; bases unmatched to any gene: 9. The CDR3 DNA follows: TGTGCCAGCAGAGAACTAGCGGGGGGTGGAAAAGATACGCAGTATTTT. Translation: CASRELAGGGKDTQYF.

The CDR3 is CAISESWDRAYNEQFF. The CDR3 DNA sequence: TGTGCCATCAGTGAGTCCTGGGACAGGGCCTACAATGAGCAGTTCTTC. The chain employs TRBV10-3 and TRBJ2-1; 9 bases agree with TRBD1. Germline-derived CDR1 and CDR2 are ENHRY and SYGVKD. With V trimmed by 0 bases and J by 2 bases, 2 bases remained unmatched. The CDR3 covers 16 residues.

This clonotype was counted ten times or more. The genes are TRBV7-6 and TRBJ2-1; TRBD2 matches 8 bases. The junction had 5 bases not matched to a gene; V was cut back by 1 base and J by 12 bases. Looked up from germline, CDR1 is SGHVS and CDR2 is FNYEAQ. The CDR3 has 13 amino acids. The CDR3 nucleotides read TGTGCCAGCAGCTTAGTTTCGGGGGGGCGGCAGTTCTTC. This translates into CASSLVSGGRQFF. Looking up the rest from reference TRBV7-6 and TRBJ2-1 gives the full variable domain: GAGVSQSPRYKVTKRGQDVALRCDPISGHVSLYWYRQALGQGPEFLTYFNYEAQQDKSGLPNDRFSAERPEGSISTLTIQRTEQRDSAMYRCASSLVSGGRQFFGPGTRLTVL.

The V and J genes are TRBV4-3 and TRBJ1-4, with 9 bases identical to TRBD1. V shed 1 base, J shed 8 bases, and the junction held 8 bases outside the gene matches. The CDR3 is 16 amino acids. CDR1 and CDR2 from the germline V gene are LGHNA and YSLEER. The chain's CDR3 is CASSQARTGAGEKLFF. The CDR3 coding sequence is TGCGCCAGCAGCCAAGCAAGGACAGGGGCAGGGGAAAAACTGTTTTTT.

This chain connects TRBV10-3 to TRBJ2-5; 7 positions match TRBD2. This CDR3 contains 16 residues. Germline V lookup: CDR1 ENHRY, CDR2 SYGVKD. Trimming removed 7 bases from V and 1 base from J; junction bases left unmatched: 12. The CDR3 DNA follows: TGTGCCATCACCCCCGGCCGGGGGGACCTCCAAGAGACCCAGTACTTC. This codes for CAITPGRGDLQETQYF.

The genes are TRBV10-3 and TRBJ2-3; 9 nucleotides agree with TRBD1. The CDR3 has 14 residues. CDR1 is ENHRY, CDR2 SYGVKD, per germline. Losses at the gene ends were 6 bases for V and 3 bases for J; bases not matched to a gene: 4. The CDR3 region has the DNA TGTGCCATCAGGGGGACAGGGTGGACAGATACGCAGTATTTT. It specifies CAIRGTGWTDTQYF.

The CDR3 nucleotides read TGTGCCAGCAGCTTAAACCCCGGACAGGGGGCGCAGACCTTC. Its protein product is CASSLNPGQGAQTF. The chain combines TRBV7-9 with TRBJ1-2, with 11 positions matching TRBD1. J lost 14 bases, V lost 2 bases, and 10 bases had no gene match. Germline V gives CDR1 SEHNR, CDR2 FQNEAQ (reference sequence). The CDR3 has 14 amino acids.

This sequence joins TRBV6-5 and TRBJ1-6, with a tentative D call TRBD1 (6 bases). CDR1 MNHEY and CDR2 SVGAGI come from the germline V gene. V was cut by 6 bases and J by 9 bases, with 9 bases left in between. CDR3 length equals 12 residues. DNA for the CDR3: TGTGCCAGCAGGATGGGGGCTTCACCCCTCCACTTT. This encodes CASRMGASPLHF.

This clonotype was detected only a few times. The V call is TRBV19, the J call TRBJ2-1; D not resolved. Germline CDR1 LNHDA, CDR2 SQIVND (reference sequence). CDR3 length: 13 amino acids. V gave up 0 bases and J gave up 8 bases, with 8 bases separating them. The CDR3 coding sequence is TGTGCCAGTAGTATAGAAAGGGCCGATGAGCAGTTCTTC. Residues: CASSIERADEQFF.

The rearrangement joins TRBV5-1 to TRBJ2-5; 7 positions agree with TRBD1. The CDR3 is 15 residues long. V shed 4 bases and J 3 bases; nucleotides not matched to a gene: 9. In germline, CDR1 is SGHRS, CDR2 YFSETQ. The CDR3 nucleotides read TGCGCCAGCAGCAGAGACCGGGACAGCGAAGAGACCCAGTACTTC. Protein sequence: CASSRDRDSEETQYF.

This chain uses TRBV19 with TRBJ1-5, with D possibly TRBD1 on 5 matching bases. This CDR3 has 12 amino acids. Per germline, CDR1 LNHDA and CDR2 SQIVND (reference sequence). The CDR3 sequence: CGVGRVNQPQHF. The CDR3 DNA follows: TGTGGAGTGGGACGGGTAAATCAGCCCCAGCATTTT.

The rearrangement links TRBV15 to TRBJ1-2; 9 bases map to TRBD1. The junction had 7 bases not matched to a gene; V was cut back by 3 bases and J by 5 bases. This CDR3 is 15 amino acids long. Germline values: CDR1 LNHNV, CDR2 YYDKDF (reference sequence). CDR3 protein: CATSRRDREIYGYTF. The CDR3 DNA follows: TGTGCCACCAGCAGGCGGGACAGGGAGATATATGGCTACACCTTC.

This chain connects TRBV12-3 or TRBV12-4 to TRBJ2-7, with 11 bases identical to TRBD1. The ends lost 5 bases at V and 0 bases at J; junction bases unmatched: 9. The CDR3 loop spans 17 amino acids. CDR3: CASSPYGTGGFSYEQYF. CDR3 DNA: TGTGCCAGCAGTCCTTACGGGACAGGGGGTTTCTCCTACGAGCAGTACTTC.